This T cell receptor beta chain derives from a study of T cells after yellow fever vaccination. Findings of the study overall: Weaker in magnitude, the secondary response showed a faster peak on day 5 versus 15. Repertoires obtained by FACS sorting could include abundant clonotypes that entered as contaminants from the bulk population. Clones from primary vaccination mostly reappeared after the booster (96% CD4, 88% CD8).

TCRdb independently ran MiXCR on the 5' RACE reads; one entry per CDR3 protein. The table shows 300,000 to 350,000 distinct CDR3 sequences, with approximately 12% occurring only once. A few counts support this clonotype. The target antigen is unknown. Germline values: CDR1 DFQATT, CDR2 SNEGSKA (reference sequence). The trim removed 2 bases at V and 6 bases at J, leaving 4 bases unmatched. The CDR3 is 14 residues long. The rearrangement joins TRBV20-1 to TRBJ1-5; 10 nucleotides line up with TRBD1. Material: CD4+ T cells sorted from PBMCs, obtained 45 days after the yellow fever booster vaccination. The origin of this receptor is a man between 18 and 29 years old who received the YFV17D yellow fever vaccine. The CDR3 here is CSARTGTGAQPQHF. The CDR3 DNA reads as TGCAGTGCTAGAACCGGGACAGGGGCTCAGCCCCAGCATTTT.